Sequencing of this TCR beta chain was carried out in a study of control samples from healthy donors and cancer patients. The method was immunoSEQ multiplex PCR; TCRdb's version includes in-frame clones alone and lacks a portion of them. This sample has just under 150,000 clones, with 75% to 95% found just once. Trimming cost V 6 bases and J 0 bases, with 15 bases left between them. Per germline, CDR1 SGHRS and CDR2 YFSETQ. This CDR3 has 16 residues. This sequence joins TRBV5-1 and TRBJ1-4, with D tentatively TRBD1 (5 bases). Sample: blood. The TCR originated in a man aged 30-40 years in good health. This CDR3 is CASTPGGTATNEKLFF. The CDR3 coding sequence is TGCGCCAGCACCCCTGGGGGGACGGCAACTAATGAAAAACTGTTTTTT. The variable domain in full, completed from reference TRBV5-1 and TRBJ1-4, reads KAGVTQTPRYLIKTRGQQVTLSCSPISGHRSVSWYQQTPGQGLQFLFEYFSETQRNKGNFPGRFSGRQFSNSRSEMNVSTLELGDSALYLCASTPGGTATNEKLFFGSGTQLSVL.